These 22 T cell receptor beta chains were sequenced from one sample in a study of PD-L1 blockade in urothelial cancer. Some clones are missing from TCRdb's copy, which holds only in-frame ones; the method was immunoSEQ multiplex PCR. This table holds approximately 100,000 clones, 70% to 90% found once. The sample was PBMCs, taken around atezolizumab (anti-PD-L1) treatment. The receptors come from a man aged 50-60 years with urothelial cancer.

The rearrangement joins TRBV23-1 to TRBJ2-6; D is perhaps TRBD1 (6 bases). TRBV23-1 is recorded as an ORF, its role being uncertain. The CDR3 is 17 amino acids. V lost 2 bases and J lost 2, with 13 bases in between. The CDR3 DNA sequence: TGCGCCAGCAGTCAACTCACAGGGAAGGCTGGGGCCAACGTCCTGACTTTC. Amino acids: CASSQLTGKAGANVLTF.

The chain combines TRBV6-6 with TRBJ1-5, with D maybe TRBD1 (5 bases). The germline V and J ends were trimmed by 10 bases and 7 bases, with 20 bases remaining between them. The length of the CDR3 is 14 residues. Germline V gene data show CDR1 as MNHNY and CDR2 as SVGAGI (reference sequence). The CDR3, as DNA: TGTGCCACCTCCCAGGGTGCAGGTGCCCAGCCCCAGCATTTT. Translation gives CATSQGAGAQPQHF.

This chain uses TRBV5-8 with TRBJ1-1, with TRBD1 as a possible D gene (5 bases). Trimming left V 0 bases short and J 4 bases short, with 10 bases between. In germline, CDR1 is SGHTS, CDR2 YDEGEE. The CDR3 covers 14 residues. The CDR3 here is CASSLVGGSTEAFF. The CDR3 DNA sequence: TGTGCCAGCAGCTTGGTCGGGGGGAGCACTGAAGCTTTCTTT.

This clone was detected only once. The chain combines TRBV2 with TRBJ2-5; 7 nucleotides agree with TRBD1. CDR1 and CDR2 from the germline V gene are SNHLY and FYNNEI. V lost 5 bases to trimming and J lost 2 bases; unmatched junction nucleotides: 2. This CDR3 is built from 13 residues. The CDR3 sequence is CASSIQGQETQYF. In DNA, the CDR3 is TGTGCCAGCAGTATACAGGGGCAAGAGACCCAGTACTTC.

V is TRBV10-2 and J is TRBJ2-1; TRBD1 agrees at 7 bases. The CDR3 contains 21 residues. Germline-derived CDR1 and CDR2 are WSHSY and SAAADI. V shed 7 bases and J 0 bases; nucleotides not matched to a gene: 24. CDR3: CASMKGAAGGHDGSSYNEQFF. The CDR3 DNA is TGCGCCAGCATGAAGGGGGCGGCTGGCGGTCACGACGGTAGCTCCTACAATGAGCAGTTCTTC.

The rearrangement joins TRBV25-1 to TRBJ1-2, with 8 bases aligning to TRBD1. V gave up 1 base and J gave up 8 bases; unmatched junction bases: 9. Germline V CDR1 and CDR2: MGHDK, SYGVNS. The CDR3 is 15 residues long. CDR3 in DNA: TGTGCCAGCAGTGAATCACAGGACAGGGCTCACGGCTACACCTTC. It yields the protein CASSESQDRAHGYTF.

CDR3 DNA: TGTGCCAGCAGCTCAACTAACCTAGCGGGAGGGCCGAATGAGCAGTTCTTC. This translates into CASSSTNLAGGPNEQFF. The V and J genes are TRBV7-9 and TRBJ2-1; 12 nucleotides agree with TRBD2. Germline V gene data show CDR1 as SEHNR and CDR2 as FQNEAQ (reference sequence). V shed 4 bases, J shed 7 bases, and the junction held 11 bases outside the gene matches. The CDR3 runs 17 residues.

V usage is TRBV29-1 and J usage is TRBJ2-7; D is unresolved. The V and J ends lost 7 bases and 0 bases respectively, with 13 bases between them. This CDR3 contains 13 residues. Germline V lookup: CDR1 SQVTM, CDR2 ANQGSEA. CDR3 coding DNA: TGCAGCGCCTCGCGACGGAGCTCCTACGAGCAGTACTTC. Amino acid sequence: CSASRRSSYEQYF.

With regard to this clone: This CDR3 is also generated by other DNA sequences in the sample. The rearrangement joins TRBV5-1 to TRBJ2-3; D ambiguous. Trimming shortened V by 0 bases and J by 0 bases, and 5 bases separated the two germline ends. Germline V gene data show CDR1 as SGHRS and CDR2 as YFSETQ. CDR3 length equals 14 residues. CDR3 residues: CASSLDGSTDTQYF. The CDR3 DNA follows: TGCGCCAGCAGCTTGGACGGGAGCACAGATACGCAGTATTTT.

The chain uses TRBV28 and TRBJ2-5; D is uncertain. The CDR3 spans 14 residues. V lost 8 bases and J lost 1, with 14 bases in between. Germline loops: CDR1 MDHEN, CDR2 SYDVKM. Here the CDR3 reads CASLSAAVQETQYF. CDR3 nucleotide sequence: TGTGCCAGCCTAAGTGCGGCAGTCCAAGAGACCCAGTACTTC. Full variable domain (outside the CDR3, taken from reference TRBV28 and TRBJ2-5): DVKVTQSSRYLVKRTGEKVFLECVQDMDHENMFWYRQDPGLGLRLIYFSYDVKMKEKGDIPEGYSVSREKKERFSLILESASTNQTSMYLCASLSAAVQETQYFGPGTRLLVL.

V gene TRBV18 combines with J gene TRBJ2-2, with 7 bases that match TRBD1. There are 16 residues in the CDR3. Trimming removed 3 bases from V and 1 base from J; junction bases left unmatched: 5. The germline V gene encodes CDR1 KGHSH and CDR2 LQKENI. CDR3 nucleotide sequence: TGTGCCAGCTCACCGCCCGGGACAGTGAACACCGGGGAGCTGTTTTTT. Its protein is CASSPPGTVNTGELFF.

V and J are TRBV28 and TRBJ2-1; TRBD2 matches 12 bases. CDR1 is MDHEN and CDR2 is SYDVKM in the germline V gene. The CDR3 has 15 amino acids. Losses at the gene ends were 2 bases for V and 6 bases for J; bases not matched to a gene: 2. The CDR3, as DNA: TGTGCCAGCAGTTTAGGACTAGCGGGACTCAATGAGCAGTTCTTC. Its translation is CASSLGLAGLNEQFF. The full variable domain, completed using reference TRBV28 and TRBJ2-1, is DVKVTQSSRYLVKRTGEKVFLECVQDMDHENMFWYRQDPGLGLRLIYFSYDVKMKEKGDIPEGYSVSREKKERFSLILESASTNQTSMYLCASSLGLAGLNEQFFGPGTRLTVL.

The rearrangement links TRBV6-1 to TRBJ2-1; D is uncertain. CDR3 length: 13 amino acids. With 6 bases removed from V and 7 bases from J, the gap between germline ends came to 13 bases. Per the germline V gene, CDR1 is MNHNS and CDR2 is SASEGT. The CDR3 DNA sequence: TGTGCCAGCAGAGCTTCGCTTAAGAATGAGCAGTTCTTC. As protein: CASRASLKNEQFF.

This clone has only a few counts. V gene TRBV15 combines with J gene TRBJ1-2; D remains ambiguous. Looked up from germline, CDR1 is LNHNV and CDR2 is YYDKDF (reference sequence). V gave up 5 bases and J gave up 7 bases, with 14 bases separating them. CDR3 length equals 13 residues. The CDR3 nucleotides are TGTGCCACCAGCCCGGAGAAAGATCGTGGCTACACCTTC. Its protein product is CATSPEKDRGYTF.

This clone was recorded only once. The V and J genes are TRBV6-1 and TRBJ1-4, with unresolved D. Germline lookup yields CDR1 MNHNS and CDR2 SASEGT. The V and J ends lost 1 base and 6 bases respectively, with 21 bases between them. There are 18 residues in the CDR3. CDR3 sequence reads: CASSEEGGFPGPYEKLFF. The CDR3 bases are TGTGCCAGCAGTGAAGAGGGAGGGTTTCCGGGCCCCTATGAAAAACTGTTTTTT.

V and J are TRBV2 and TRBJ2-3; 9 bases line up with TRBD1. The CDR3 length is 15 residues. With 6 bases clipped from V and 3 bases from J, the junction kept 7 bases outside the gene matches. CDR1 SNHLY and CDR2 FYNNEI come from the germline V gene. The CDR3 sequence: CASREQGAVTDTQYF. CDR3 bases: TGTGCCAGCAGAGAACAGGGGGCTGTGACAGATACGCAGTATTTT.

The chain links TRBV11-2 to TRBJ1-4, with D possibly being TRBD1 (5 bases). This CDR3 is 13 amino acids long. V lost 8 bases and J lost 8, with 15 bases in between. Germline CDR1 and CDR2: SGHAT and FQNNGV. CDR3 region: CASGGQGGEKLFF. Here the CDR3 DNA reads TGTGCCAGCGGAGGGCAGGGAGGCGAAAAACTGTTTTTT.

The gene calls are TRBV9 and TRBJ2-6; no clear D. CDR1 and CDR2 (germline): SGDLS, YYNGEE. The CDR3 length is 17 residues. Trimming removed 0 bases at V and 1 base at J, with 11 bases between. In nucleotides, the CDR3 is TGTGCCAGCAGCGTAGTTCCCCAGTTTTCTGGGGCCAACGTCCTGACTTTC. This gives the protein CASSVVPQFSGANVLTF.

The count of this clone is one. One junction end disagrees with the germline gene, perhaps due to a read error. The V gene is TRBV6-1, the J gene TRBJ2-3, with 10 positions matching TRBD2. The V gene's germline CDR1 is MNHNS and CDR2 SASEGT. The CDR3 runs to 16 residues. The CDR3 loop reads CASNEGGTSVPDTQYF. CDR3 bases: TGTGCCAGCAATGAAGGAGGGACTAGCGTGCCAGATACGCAGTATTTT.

Here the CDR3 DNA reads TGTGCCAGCAGCCAAGAGGGCAGGGGCCAGCCCCAGCATTTT. This translates into CASSQEGRGQPQHF. The rearrangement uses TRBV4-2 and TRBJ1-5; D is possibly TRBD1 (6 bases). Trimming stripped 0 bases from V and 7 bases from J, with 10 bases between. The germline V gene has CDR1 LGHNA and CDR2 YNFKEQ. The CDR3 length is 14 residues.

The rearrangement links TRBV9 to TRBJ2-1, with TRBD1 identical over 8 bases. Germline-derived CDR1 and CDR2 are SGDLS and YYNGEE. Trimming took 5 bases from V and 13 from J; bases not matched to a gene: 20. The CDR3 is made up of 16 amino acids. The CDR3 loop reads CASSNTGGDGVGKQFF. Here the CDR3 DNA reads TGTGCCAGCAGTAATACAGGGGGTGATGGGGTGGGCAAACAGTTCTTC.

V usage is TRBV28 and J usage is TRBJ2-7; the match to TRBD1 covers 12 bases. Germline V gene sequence: CDR1 MDHEN, CDR2 SYDVKM. The ends lost 10 bases at V and 7 bases at J; junction bases unmatched: 17. This CDR3 has 16 amino acids. Written as DNA, the CDR3 is TGTGCCACCTCTGACCCTCCGGGGACAGGGGGCCGGGAGCAGTACTTC. It specifies CATSDPPGTGGREQYF.